What follows are 14 T cell receptor beta chains derived from one specimen sequenced in a study of T-cell reconstitution after alpha-beta-depleted transplantation in children. This sample's TCRbeta library carried unique molecular identifier barcodes. Via MiXCR, TCRdb re-called the PCR reads, giving one row per CDR3 protein. The table shows more than 200,000 distinct CDR3 sequences, with more than 15% occurring only once. This specimen was PBMCs, mostly from graft donor cells, taken 360 days after TCRalphabeta/CD19-depleted stem cell transplant. These receptors all come from a male patient between 2 and 15 years old who had a stem cell transplant for acute lymphoblastic leukemia, so the T cells may come from the graft donor.

This rearrangement joins TRBV5-1 to TRBJ1-1; no reliable D call. CDR3 size: 13 residues. CDR1 and CDR2 (germline): SGHRS, YFSETQ. V lost 0 bases and J lost 3, with 6 bases in between. DNA of the CDR3: TGCGCCAGCAGCTTGGGAAGGGACACTGAAGCTTTCTTT. Translated: CASSLGRDTEAFF.

CDR3 nucleotides: TGCGCCAGCAGTGACTCGGGAGGCTTAGGGTCCTACGAGCAGTACTTC. Translating it yields CASSDSGGLGSYEQYF. The chain combines TRBV10-2 with TRBJ2-7; TRBD2 agrees at 7 bases. Germline V gene lookup returns CDR1 WSHSY and CDR2 SAAADI. The CDR3 loop spans 16 amino acids. V lost 3 bases and J lost 1; bases outside the gene matches: 9.

V and J are TRBV20-1 and TRBJ2-2; D is unclear. Trimming stripped 3 bases from V and 7 bases from J, with 21 bases between. The CDR3 loop spans 16 amino acids. The V gene's germline CDR1 is DFQATT and CDR2 SNEGSKA (reference sequence). The CDR3 loop is CSASPTARSLVGELFF. CDR3 DNA: TGCAGTGCTAGCCCAACGGCCCGGTCCTTGGTCGGGGAGCTGTTTTTT.

This clonotype was seen once. The genes are TRBV11-2 and TRBJ2-7, with D tentatively TRBD2 (5 bases). This CDR3 spans 17 amino acids. V shed 1 base and J shed 5 bases, with 21 bases lying between them. Per the germline V gene, CDR1 is SGHAT and CDR2 is FQNNGV. The CDR3 DNA follows: TGTGCCAGCAGCTTAGGGACCGGAGCCCAACGGCGGGACGAGCAGTACTTC. Its translation: CASSLGTGAQRRDEQYF. The entire variable domain, with the rest obtained from reference TRBV11-2 and TRBJ2-7, is as follows: EAGVAQSPRYKIIEKRQSVAFWCNPISGHATLYWYQQILGQGPKLLIQFQNNGVVDDSQLPKDRFSAERLKGVDSTLKIQPAKLEDSAVYLCASSLGTGAQRRDEQYFGPGTRLTVT.

This clonotype has more than one count but fewer than ten. The rearrangement uses TRBV29-1 and TRBJ1-1; D is unresolved. Germline V gives CDR1 SQVTM, CDR2 ANQGSEA. This CDR3 region has 13 residues. V was pared by 6 bases and J by 6 bases, with 17 bases between. CDR3 sequence (DNA): TGCAGCGTCGAGCTGGTAGTCTCCCCTGAAGCTTTCTTT. Its translation: CSVELVVSPEAFF.

Ten or more counts support this clonotype. The rearrangement links TRBV7-2 to TRBJ2-7; D is perhaps TRBD1 or TRBD2 (5 bases each). Deletions cut 5 bases from V and 4 bases from J, with 12 bases between. The germline CDR1 and CDR2 sequences are SGHTA and FQGNSA. This CDR3 is built from 13 residues. The CDR3 loop is CASSPGPSYEQYF. As DNA, the CDR3 is TGTGCCAGCAGCCCGGGACCTTCTTACGAGCAGTACTTC.

This clonotype was seen only a few times. The CDR3 nucleotides read TGTGCCAGCAGCCTCGGACAGGCTTCCGGTGTCCTGACTTTC. Residues: CASSLGQASGVLTF. V is TRBV5-6 and J is TRBJ2-6; 7 nucleotides agree with TRBD1. V was clipped by 4 bases and J by 13 bases; unmatched bases: 11. Germline CDR1 is SGHDT and CDR2 is YYEEEE. The CDR3 has 14 residues.

This clonotype turned up a few times. This chain links TRBV5-4 with TRBJ2-3; no clear D gene. V lost 4 bases and J lost 6, with 15 bases in between. The CDR3 contains 14 residues. Germline V gene lookup returns CDR1 SGHNT and CDR2 YYREEE (reference sequence). The CDR3, as DNA: TGTGCCAGCAGCCCTGACCCGCCTCCCGATACGCAGTATTTT. Translated: CASSPDPPPDTQYF. Full variable domain (remainder filled in from reference TRBV5-4 and TRBJ2-3): ETGVTQSPTHLIKTRGQQVTLRCSSQSGHNTVSWYQQALGQGPQFIFQYYREEENGRGNFPPRFSGLQFPNYSSELNVNALELDDSALYLCASSPDPPPDTQYFGPGTRLTVL.

In this sample, this clonotype turned up a few times. The chain has TRBV7-2 and TRBJ1-2; weak D call: TRBD1 (6 bases). Looked up from germline, CDR1 is SGHTA and CDR2 is FQGNSA. This CDR3 is 14 amino acids long. Deletions cut 0 bases from V and 7 bases from J, with 12 bases between. CDR3 in amino acids: CASSLAPGVGGYTF. CDR3 sequence (DNA): TGTGCCAGCAGCTTAGCGCCAGGGGTGGGTGGCTACACCTTC.

This clonotype was observed a few times. The J gene is TRBJ2-1, the V gene TRBV12-3 or TRBV12-4, with 9 bases lining up with TRBD2. This CDR3 is built from 16 residues. V lost 3 bases to trimming and J lost 2 bases; unmatched junction nucleotides: 5. CDR3 loop: CASSLSSGGTYNEQFF. CDR3 nucleotides: TGTGCCAGCAGTTTGAGTAGCGGGGGTACCTACAATGAGCAGTTCTTC.

This clonotype appeared a few times. The chain couples TRBV10-1 to TRBJ2-3; 9 positions agree with TRBD2. There are 15 residues in the CDR3. The V segment lost 3 bases and the J segment 4 bases; nucleotides outside the gene matches: 5. The germline V gene encodes CDR1 WNHNN and CDR2 SYGVQD (reference sequence). CDR3 sequence: CASSEPGLAADTQYF. The CDR3 nucleotides are TGCGCCAGCAGTGAACCGGGACTAGCCGCAGATACGCAGTATTTT.

The V call is TRBV2, the J call TRBJ1-3, with 10 bases lining up with TRBD1. Trimming took 6 bases from V and 1 from J; bases not matched to a gene: 12. Germline loops: CDR1 SNHLY, CDR2 FYNNEI. The length of the CDR3 is 18 residues. For the CDR3, the DNA is TGTGCCAGCAGGGACGCGGGACAGGGGATAAGGTCTGGAAACACCATATATTTT. It codes for CASRDAGQGIRSGNTIYF. Supplemented by reference TRBV2 and TRBJ1-3, the full variable domain reads EPEVTQTPSHQVTQMGQEVILRCVPISNHLYFYWYRQILGQKVEFLVSFYNNEISEKSEIFDDQFSVERPDGSNFTLKIRSTKLEDSAMYFCASRDAGQGIRSGNTIYFGEGSWLTVV.

About this clonotype: No conserved phenylalanine or tryptophan is present at the end of the CDR3, so a read error is the likely explanation. This rearrangement joins TRBV5-1 to TRBJ2-7; TRBD1 might be the D (5 bases). This CDR3 comprises 13 residues. With 1 base removed from V and 2 bases from J, the gap between germline ends came to 7 bases. Germline lookup yields CDR1 SGHRS and CDR2 YFSETQ. CDR3 DNA sequence: TGCGCCAGCAGCTTGTCAGGGACCTACGAGCAGTACTGC. Protein: CASSLSGTYEQYC.

This clonotype has only a few counts. The chain couples TRBV4-3 to TRBJ2-3; D is perhaps TRBD2 (6 bases). This CDR3 is 15 amino acids long. In germline, CDR1 is LGHNA, CDR2 YSLEER. V dropped 6 bases and J dropped 2 bases, with 15 bases sitting between them. CDR3 in DNA: TGCGCCAGCAGGGAGAGGGGACTCCCCACAGATACGCAGTATTTT. Translation gives CASRERGLPTDTQYF.